The next 32 T cell receptor beta chains were all read from a single sample in a study of blood T cells in healthy people across ages. A sample-barcoded 5' primer and a J-beta primer mix were used in a second PCR of roughly 6 to 11 cycles. TCRdb processed the 5' RACE reads anew with MiXCR; each CDR3 protein has one entry. The table includes around 780,000 distinct CDR3 sequences, approximately 53% detected once. The sequenced sample consisted of blood. The receptors were sampled from a middle-aged man in good health.

This chain uses TRBV29-1 with TRBJ2-5; D call uncertain. This CDR3 contains 13 residues. Per germline, CDR1 SQVTM and CDR2 ANQGSEA. Deletions cut 4 bases from V and 9 bases from J, with 18 bases between. The CDR3 DNA reads as TGCAGCGTTGCTTCGGCGAAGCAGAGTTCCCAGTACTTC. This sequence encodes CSVASAKQSSQYF.

The chain links TRBV7-2 to TRBJ2-4; D is undetermined. Trimming pared 0 bases from V and 13 bases from J, leaving 16 bases between. The CDR3 length is 14 residues. Germline values: CDR1 SGHTA, CDR2 FQGNSA. The DNA of the CDR3 is TGTGCCAGCAGCTTAGCACTCAACCGCAATGAGCAGTACTTC. Translated, it gives CASSLALNRNEQYF.

About this clonotype: Germline is not matched at one junction end, which may reflect a read error. This chain connects TRBV7-6 to TRBJ2-5; 8 bases fit TRBD2. Germline loops: CDR1 SGHVS, CDR2 FNYEAQ. The CDR3 spans 15 residues. The CDR3 reads CACSRETGGVETQYF. The CDR3 bases are TGTGCCTGCAGCCGAGAAACGGGAGGGGTGGAGACCCAGTACTTC.

The J gene is TRBJ2-7, the V gene TRBV20-1; TRBD1 matches 10 bases. CDR1 and CDR2 (germline): DFQATT, SNEGSKA (reference sequence). CDR3 length: 14 residues. Trimming took 3 bases from V and 1 from J; bases not matched to a gene: 3. CDR3 protein: CSARTGQGSYEQYF. For the CDR3, the DNA is TGCAGTGCTAGGACGGGACAGGGGTCCTACGAGCAGTACTTC.

V is TRBV3-1 and J is TRBJ2-7; TRBD2 matches at 10 bases. The CDR3 spans 15 residues. Trimming removed 1 base from V and 6 bases from J; junction bases left unmatched: 6. Germline CDR1 LGHDT, CDR2 YNNKEL (reference sequence). CDR3 DNA sequence: TGTGCCAGCAGCCAAGTGGGGACTAGCGCTGGCGAGCAGTACTTC. It specifies CASSQVGTSAGEQYF.

This chain uses TRBV7-9 with TRBJ1-1; unclear D gene. Trimming removed 6 bases at V and 7 bases at J, with 12 bases between. The CDR3 length is 12 residues. The germline CDR1 and CDR2 sequences are SEHNR and FQNEAQ (reference sequence). CDR3 bases: TGTGCCAGCAGTCGGACGGGTAATGAAGCTTTCTTT. The encoded protein is CASSRTGNEAFF.

The gene calls are TRBV12-3 or TRBV12-4 and TRBJ1-2; D is unresolved. This CDR3 has 11 residues. The V and J ends lost 2 bases and 7 bases respectively, with 5 bases between them. CDR3 bases: TGTGCCAGCAGTTTAAAGGTTGGCTACACCTTC. Protein sequence: CASSLKVGYTF.

The chain joins TRBV7-8 to TRBJ2-1; D ambiguous. Germline V CDR1 and CDR2: SGHVS, FQNEAQ. Trimming shortened V by 6 bases and J by 2 bases, and 11 bases separated the two germline ends. The CDR3 spans 14 residues. CDR3 in amino acids: CASRALLAYNEQFF. CDR3 DNA sequence: TGTGCCAGCAGGGCCTTGCTAGCCTACAATGAGCAGTTCTTC.

The rearrangement links TRBV10-3 to TRBJ2-2, with D hard to call. Germline assignment: CDR1 ENHRY and CDR2 SYGVKD. Trimming took off 4 bases at V and 4 bases at J, with 10 bases between the two ends. The CDR3 runs 14 residues. The CDR3 spells CAISVVDSTGELFF. The CDR3, as DNA: TGTGCCATCAGTGTTGTGGATTCCACCGGGGAGCTGTTTTTT.

This chain connects TRBV12-3 or TRBV12-4 to TRBJ2-7; the match to TRBD2 covers 10 bases. V gave up 5 bases and J gave up 4 bases; unmatched junction bases: 11. CDR3 length equals 16 residues. CDR3 in DNA: TGTGCCAGCAGTCTGGCTAGCGGGAGTAAGGCGTACGAGCAGTACTTC. It yields the protein CASSLASGSKAYEQYF.

Turning to this clonotype: A read error is possible here, since a much larger clone lies one base away. This chain's CDR3 is CASSLSGGLTNPYEQYF. The CDR3 DNA sequence: TGTGCCAGCAGCCTTAGCGGGGGGCTTACCAACCCCTACGAGCAGTACTTC. This chain connects TRBV12-3 or TRBV12-4 to TRBJ2-7, with TRBD2 identical over 10 bases. Germline trimming cut 6 bases from V and 2 bases from J; bases unmatched to any gene: 13. The CDR3 has 17 residues.

CDR3 residues: CASSQDPTGVYEQYF. The CDR3 bases are TGCGCCAGCAGCCAAGATCCCACAGGGGTTTACGAGCAGTACTTC. V usage is TRBV4-1 and J usage is TRBJ2-4; 7 nucleotides line up with TRBD1. The DNA end is more similar to TRBJ2-7, so the J call may be wrong. This CDR3 comprises 15 residues. Per the germline V gene, CDR1 is MGHRA and CDR2 is YSYEKL.

There are a few counts of this clonotype. The chain employs TRBV5-1 and TRBJ2-1, with 13 bases identical to TRBD2. The trim removed 2 bases at V and 5 bases at J, leaving 4 bases unmatched. Per the germline V gene, CDR1 is SGHRS and CDR2 is YFSETQ. The CDR3 is 16 amino acids. The CDR3 DNA reads TGCGCCAGCAGCTTTGGACTAGCGGGGGCCCACAATGAGCAGTTCTTC. The encoded protein is CASSFGLAGAHNEQFF.

This clonotype showed up just a few times. V and J are TRBV4-3 and TRBJ2-7; D is unclear. Germline CDR1 LGHNA, CDR2 YSLEER. The CDR3 has 14 amino acids. V was shortened by 3 bases and J by 1 base, with 10 bases between the two germline ends. In nucleotides, the CDR3 is TGCGCCAGCAGCCAGACCCTCACGTCCTACGAGCAGTACTTC. Amino acids: CASSQTLTSYEQYF.

The chain is built from TRBV20-1 and TRBJ1-4; 8 nucleotides align to TRBD1. Germline V lookup: CDR1 DFQATT, CDR2 SNEGSKA (reference sequence). Trimming removed 3 bases from V and 3 bases from J; junction bases left unmatched: 12. This CDR3 comprises 17 residues. The chain's CDR3 is CSASLAGGRWANEKLFF. The DNA for the CDR3 is TGCAGTGCTAGTTTGGCAGGGGGCAGGTGGGCTAATGAAAAACTGTTTTTT.

This rearrangement joins TRBV6-6 to TRBJ2-3, with D maybe TRBD1 (6 bases). CDR3 size: 14 residues. V was trimmed by 8 bases and J by 3 bases, leaving 15 bases between them. Germline V gives CDR1 MNHNY, CDR2 SVGAGI (reference sequence). CDR3: CASQEAGETDTQYF. CDR3 bases: TGTGCCAGCCAGGAGGCAGGGGAAACAGATACGCAGTATTTT.

This chain joins TRBV11-3 and TRBJ2-7; D is ambiguous. Trimming took 5 bases from V and 6 from J, leaving 17 bases between them. The CDR3 consists of 14 residues. Germline V gene lookup returns CDR1 SGHNT and CDR2 YENEEA. CDR3 DNA sequence: TGTGCCAGCAGCCCCCGCCAGCTATCGGGCGAGCAGTACTTC. Its translation: CASSPRQLSGEQYF.

V usage is TRBV4-2 and J usage is TRBJ1-6; no firm D call. Germline CDR1 reads LGHNA; CDR2 reads YNFKEQ. With 1 base removed from V and 8 bases from J, the gap between germline ends came to 9 bases. The CDR3 contains 14 residues. The chain's CDR3 is CASSQAIQDSPLHF. The CDR3 DNA is TGTGCCAGCAGCCAAGCAATTCAGGATTCACCCCTCCACTTT.

The V and J genes are TRBV20-1 and TRBJ1-1, with D tentatively TRBD1 (6 bases). Germline V gene data show CDR1 as DFQATT and CDR2 as SNEGSKA (reference sequence). This CDR3 spans 15 amino acids. V was shortened by 0 bases and J by 6 bases, with 17 bases between the two germline ends. CDR3 sequence (DNA): TGCAGTGCTAGAGATCAGGCAGGGGCCGGGGCTGAAGCTTTCTTT. Translated, it gives CSARDQAGAGAEAFF.

Here the CDR3 DNA reads TGTGCCACCAGCAGAGATATGAGGAGACTAGCGGGGGGTGTGACAGATACGCAGTATTTT. Its translation: CATSRDMRRLAGGVTDTQYF. The V call is TRBV15, the J call TRBJ2-3; 13 bases line up with TRBD2. V lost 0 bases and J lost 3; bases outside the gene matches: 12. Germline V CDR1 and CDR2: LNHNV, YYDKDF (reference sequence). The CDR3 has 20 amino acids.

The chain has TRBV24-1 and TRBJ1-1; no firm D call. The CDR3 is made up of 13 amino acids. Between the trimmed V and J ends, which lost 3 bases and 5 bases, there was a span of 9 bases. Germline CDR1 reads KGHDR; CDR2 reads SFDVKD. DNA of the CDR3: TGTGCCACCAGTGATCGGAGTGGAACTGAAGCTTTCTTT. This sequence encodes CATSDRSGTEAFF.

The V gene is TRBV2, the J gene TRBJ2-7; D possibly corresponds to TRBD2 (6 bases). CDR3 length: 16 amino acids. Trimming shortened V by 7 bases and J by 7 bases, and 26 bases separated the two germline ends. CDR1 and CDR2 (germline): SNHLY, FYNNEI. The CDR3 protein is CASKLSGGRFLDEQYF. CDR3 coding DNA: TGTGCCAGCAAGCTGAGCGGAGGGAGATTCTTGGATGAGCAGTACTTC.

In its sample, this clonotype is medium-sized. This chain links TRBV29-1 with TRBJ2-5; TRBD2 might be the D (6 bases). Per germline, CDR1 SQVTM and CDR2 ANQGSEA. This CDR3 region has 12 residues. V gave up 4 bases and J gave up 4 bases, with 10 bases separating them. CDR3 sequence: CSVAAGRETQYF. DNA for the CDR3: TGCAGCGTTGCGGCGGGAAGAGAGACCCAGTACTTC.

The gene calls are TRBV29-1 and TRBJ2-7; D gene ambiguous. CDR1 is SQVTM, CDR2 ANQGSEA, per germline. The V gene lost 5 bases and the J gene lost 3 bases, with 8 bases spanning the gap. The CDR3 covers 11 residues. CDR3 sequence: CSVYENYEQYF. CDR3 nucleotides: TGCAGCGTTTATGAGAACTACGAGCAGTACTTC.

Comments on this clonotype: The junction does not match germline at one end; this may be a read error. This CDR3 is CASPTSTDTQYF. CDR3 sequence (DNA): TGTGCCAGCCCTACTAGCACGGATACGCAGTATTTT. V is TRBV2 and J is TRBJ2-3, with D possibly TRBD2 on 6 matching bases. CDR1 is SNHLY and CDR2 is FYNNEI in the germline V gene. The CDR3 length is 12 residues. The whole variable domain, filled in from reference TRBV2 and TRBJ2-3, reads EPEVTQTPSHQVTQMGQEVILRCVPISNHLYFYWYRQILGQKVEFLVSFYNNEISEKSEIFDDQFSVERPDGSNFTLKIRSTKLEDSAMYFCASPTSTDTQYFGPGTRLTVL.

The genes are TRBV20-1 and TRBJ2-5; perhaps TRBD2 as D (6 bases). CDR1 is DFQATT, CDR2 SNEGSKA, per germline (reference sequence). The germline V and J ends were trimmed by 0 bases and 5 bases, with 19 bases remaining between them. The CDR3 extends over 16 amino acids. The CDR3 DNA reads as TGCAGTGCTAGAGAGGGGTACGGGGGTTCCAGGGAGACCCAGTACTTC. Its translation: CSAREGYGGSRETQYF.

The rearrangement uses TRBV7-9 and TRBJ2-5; TRBD2 matches 9 bases. Losses at the gene ends were 5 bases for V and 5 bases for J; bases not matched to a gene: 6. This CDR3 is 14 amino acids long. Germline values: CDR1 SEHNR, CDR2 FQNEAQ (reference sequence). The CDR3 DNA follows: TGTGCCAGCAGCCTAGGGACTAGCACTGAGACCCAGTACTTC. It specifies CASSLGTSTETQYF.

This rearrangement joins TRBV27 to TRBJ2-1; D may be TRBD1 (6 bases). CDR1 and CDR2 from the germline V gene are MNHEY and SMNVEV (reference sequence). The length of the CDR3 is 15 residues. V was trimmed by 6 bases and J by 6 bases, leaving 18 bases between them. CDR3 sequence (DNA): TGTGCCAGCAGCCTAACAGGGACCGCTCTCAATGAGCAGTTCTTC. It is translated as CASSLTGTALNEQFF.

The chain couples TRBV7-2 to TRBJ2-5; D possibly corresponds to TRBD1 (7 bases). Trimming stripped 4 bases from V and 3 bases from J, with 12 bases between. The CDR3 totals 14 residues. The germline gives CDR1 SGHTA, CDR2 FQGNSA. CDR3: CASSSGGLKETQYF. In nucleotides, the CDR3 is TGTGCCAGCAGCTCAGGGGGGTTGAAAGAGACCCAGTACTTC.

The chain couples TRBV7-2 to TRBJ2-7; 15 positions agree with TRBD2. In germline, CDR1 is SGHTA, CDR2 FQGNSA. V shed 5 bases, J shed 3 bases, and the junction held 11 bases outside the gene matches. This CDR3 is 18 amino acids long. The CDR3 loop reads CASSKPRTSGRDYYEQYF. Written as DNA, the CDR3 is TGTGCCAGCAGCAAACCTAGGACTAGCGGGAGGGATTACTACGAGCAGTACTTC.

This clonotype was observed a few times. CDR3 loop: CASSQGQVGSQYF. The CDR3 DNA reads TGTGCCAGCAGTCAGGGCCAGGTTGGGTCCCAGTACTTC. The V call is TRBV12-3 or TRBV12-4, the J call TRBJ2-5, with D tentatively TRBD1 (5 bases). The CDR3 spans 13 residues. V lost 5 bases, J lost 9 bases, and 16 bases lay in between.

This clonotype was found once. This chain joins TRBV29-1 and TRBJ2-1; D unresolved. This CDR3 spans 11 amino acids. CDR1 and CDR2 (germline): SQVTM, ANQGSEA. Trimming stripped 4 bases from V and 6 bases from J, with 7 bases between. CDR3 loop: CSVGIGNEQFF. CDR3 in DNA: TGCAGCGTTGGAATTGGCAATGAGCAGTTCTTC.